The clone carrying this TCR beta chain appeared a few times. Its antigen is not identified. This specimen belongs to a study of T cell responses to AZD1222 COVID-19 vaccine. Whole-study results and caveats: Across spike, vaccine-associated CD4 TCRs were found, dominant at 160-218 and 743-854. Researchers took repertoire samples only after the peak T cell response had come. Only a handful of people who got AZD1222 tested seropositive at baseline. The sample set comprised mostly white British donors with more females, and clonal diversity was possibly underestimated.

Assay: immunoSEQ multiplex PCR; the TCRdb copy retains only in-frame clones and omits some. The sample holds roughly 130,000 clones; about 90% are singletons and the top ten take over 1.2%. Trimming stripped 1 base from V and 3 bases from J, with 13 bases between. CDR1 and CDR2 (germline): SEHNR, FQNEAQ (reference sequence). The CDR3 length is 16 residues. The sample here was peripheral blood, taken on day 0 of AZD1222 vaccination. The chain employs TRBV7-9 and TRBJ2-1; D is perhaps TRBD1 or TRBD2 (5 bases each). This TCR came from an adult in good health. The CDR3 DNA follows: TGTGCCAGCAGCTTAGGATCGGGACCCTACTACAATGAGCAGTTCTTC. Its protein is CASSLGSGPYYNEQFF. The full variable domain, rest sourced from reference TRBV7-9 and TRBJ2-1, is DTGVSQNPRHKITKRGQNVTFRCDPISEHNRLYWYRQTLGQGPEFLTYFQNEAQLEKSRLLSDRFSAERPKGSFSTLEIQRTEQGDSAMYLCASSLGSGPYYNEQFFGPGTRLTVL.